These T cell receptor beta chains were read from a single sample in a study of cytomegalovirus exposure and HLA in healthy donors. TCRdb keeps only in-frame clones here, not all; method: immunoSEQ multiplex PCR. This table has about 59,000 clones, about 77% appearing once. Sequenced sample: PBMCs. The source of these receptors is a man aged 30 to 45 in good health and CMV-seropositive. Both conserved end residues are part of each CDR3. D genes are given only for firm matches. Rows may omit the clone size; those that give it use once, few, many or a size class.

14 TRBJ1-1 TRBV9 . few CASSVGLADTEAFF TGTGCCAGCAGCGTAGGTTTGGCGGACACTGAAGCTTTCTTT
13 TRBJ2-5 TRBV2 . . CASSGQEQGTQYF TGTGCCAGCAGTGGACAGGAGCAGGGGACCCAGTACTTC
13 TRBJ1-3 TRBV6-5 . . CASSQDAGVTIYF TGTGCCAGCAGCCAGGACGCGGGAGTCACCATATATTTT
11 TRBJ1-2 TRBV29-1 TRBD1 . CSVGTGYGYTF TGCAGCGTTGGGACAGGTTATGGCTACACCTTC
14 TRBJ1-4 TRBV6-5 . . CASRPPQAGEKLFF TGTGCCAGCAGGCCCCCCCAGGCGGGTGAAAAACTGTTTTTT
13 TRBJ2-7 TRBV29-1 TRBD1 . CSVGDRDTYEQYF TGCAGCGTTGGGGACAGGGATACCTACGAGCAGTACTTC
16 TRBJ1-5 TRBV19 . . CASSIGTLGRNQPQHF TGTGCCAGTAGTATAGGAACCTTGGGCCGCAATCAGCCCCAGCATTTT
16 TRBJ2-5 TRBV30 TRBD2 . CAWWPHPGLAGETQYF TGTGCCTGGTGGCCCCACCCCGGACTAGCGGGGGAGACCCAGTACTTC
15 TRBJ1-4 TRBV4-1 TRBD1 . CASRHNRGPDEKLFF TGCGCCAGCAGACATAACAGGGGGCCGGATGAAAAACTGTTTTTT
17 TRBJ2-3 TRBV6-1 . . CASSELRGTSSTDTQYF TGTGCCAGCAGTGAATTAAGGGGGACCAGCTCCACAGATACGCAGTATTTT
12 TRBJ1-5 TRBV2 . . CASSDRDQPQHF TGTGCCAGCAGTGATCGAGATCAGCCCCAGCATTTT
15 TRBJ1-1 TRBV28 TRBD1 . CASTGGRGLLTEAFF TGTGCCAGCACGGGGGGGAGGGGGCTGTTGACTGAAGCTTTCTTT
15 TRBJ1-2 TRBV4-2 TRBD1 . CASSQTPTGIFGYTF TGTGCCAGCAGCCAAACCCCGACAGGGATATTTGGCTACACCTTC
16 TRBJ2-5 TRBV6-1 . . CASSESGGGPRETQYF TGTGCCAGCAGTGAATCTGGAGGGGGCCCCAGGGAGACCCAGTACTTC
16 TRBJ2-7 TRBV7-9 . . CASSPRGGTDLYEQYF TGTGCCAGCAGCCCACGGGGGGGGACAGATTTATACGAGCAGTACTTC
15 TRBJ2-5 TRBV7-3 TRBD2 . CASSTTSGGLETQYF TGTGCCAGCAGCACGACTAGCGGGGGGCTTGAGACCCAGTACTTC
13 TRBJ1-1 TRBV29-1 . few CSVDVGGHTEAFF TGCAGCGTTGACGTCGGCGGGCACACTGAAGCTTTCTTT
12 TRBJ2-1 TRBV30 . once CAWSRIGNEQFF TGTGCCTGGAGTAGAATCGGCAATGAGCAGTTCTTC
15 TRBJ1-5 TRBV7-2 . . CASSLGGGFGQPQHF TGTGCCAGCAGCTTAGGCGGGGGCTTCGGGCAGCCCCAGCATTTT
14 TRBJ1-1 TRBV19 . . CASTNLKSRTEVFF TGTGCCAGTACCAACCTCAAGTCTCGGACTGAAGTTTTCTTT
14 TRBJ1-4 TRBV6-5 . few CASSYMRADEKLFF TGTGCCAGCAGTTATATGCGCGCGGATGAAAAACTGTTTTTT
20 TRBJ1-2 TRBV9 TRBD1 . CASSVEGATGGLTANYGYTF TGTGCCAGCAGCGTAGAGGGGGCGACAGGGGGTTTAACTGCCAACTATGGCTACACCTTC
15 TRBJ1-1 TRBV7-2 . . CASSLFGVKNTEAFF TGTGCCAGCAGCCTCTTCGGGGTGAAGAACACTGAAGCTTTCTTT
13 TRBJ1-5 TRBV15 . . CATSRSRDQPQHF TGTGCCACCAGCAGATCCAGGGATCAGCCCCAGCATTTT
14 TRBJ1-2 TRBV27 . . CASSLFRGKDGYTF TGTGCCAGCAGTTTATTCCGGGGAAAGGATGGCTACACCTTC
14 TRBJ2-2 TRBV6-1 . . CASSLTGYTGELFF TGTGCCAGCAGTTTGACAGGATACACCGGGGAGCTGTTTTTT
13 TRBJ1-2 TRBV6-5 . . CASTRDRHYGYTF TGTGCCAGCACCCGCGACAGGCACTATGGCTACACCTTC
17 TRBJ2-3 TRBV30 . . CAWSPRAGHGGADTQYF TGTGCCTGGAGTCCTCGGGCGGGCCATGGGGGCGCAGATACGCAGTATTTT
14 TRBJ1-1 TRBV6-1 . . CASNQGLLDTEAFF TGTGCCAGCAACCAGGGTCTGTTGGACACTGAAGCTTTCTTT
15 TRBJ2-3 TRBV11-3 . . CASSLTGYSTDTQYF TGTGCCAGCAGCTTGACGGGTTATAGCACAGATACGCAGTATTTT
16 TRBJ1-5 TRBV19 TRBD1 . CASSHDRGYSNQPQHF TGTGCCAGTAGCCACGACAGGGGTTATAGCAATCAGCCCCAGCATTTT
14 TRBJ2-7 TRBV5-6 . . CASSAGRGAYEQYF TGTGCCAGCAGTGCGGGGAGGGGGGCCTACGAGCAGTACTTC
15 TRBJ1-5 TRBV28 . once CASSSASGWNQPQHF TGTGCCAGCAGCTCCGCAAGCGGGTGGAATCAGCCCCAGCATTTT
12 TRBJ2-1 TRBV6-5 . . CASSPRYNEQFF TGTGCCAGCAGTCCTAGGTACAATGAGCAGTTCTTC
18 TRBJ2-1 TRBV4-2 TRBD1 . CASSHPRGGQGTHNEQFF TGTGCCAGCAGCCACCCCCGAGGGGGACAGGGGACCCACAATGAGCAGTTCTTC
13 TRBJ1-2 TRBV5-5 . . CASSLGGHYGYTF TGTGCCAGCAGCTTAGGGGGACACTATGGCTACACCTTC
14 TRBJ1-1 TRBV5-1 . . CASSAREMNTEAFF TGCGCCAGCAGCGCCCGGGAAATGAACACTGAAGCTTTCTTT
15 TRBJ2-3 TRBV9 . . CASAVAGAHTDTQYF TGTGCCAGCGCGGTCGCGGGGGCCCACACAGATACGCAGTATTTT
15 TRBJ1-4 TRBV11-2 . . CASSPRTATNEKLFF TGTGCCAGCAGCCCCCGGACTGCAACTAATGAAAAACTGTTTTTT
15 TRBJ1-3 TRBV5-1 . . CATKQDGYSGNTIYF TGCGCCACCAAACAGGACGGATACTCTGGAAACACCATATACTTT
14 TRBJ1-2 TRBV5-6 . . CASSLGPGTDGYTF TGTGCCAGCAGCTTGGGACCGGGAACAGATGGCTACACCTTC
15 TRBJ1-5 TRBV6-5 TRBD1 few CASRATGGGNQPQHF TGTGCCAGCAGGGCGACAGGGGGTGGTAATCAGCCCCAGCATTTT
13 TRBJ2-7 TRBV28 . . CASSRDIAYEQYF TGTGCCAGCAGTAGGGACATTGCCTACGAGCAGTACTTC
13 TRBJ1-2 TRBV6-1 . few CASTARQRYGYTF TGTGCCAGCACCGCTCGGCAGCGCTATGGCTACACCTTC
15 TRBJ2-5 TRBV6-5 TRBD2 . CASTQGTSIQETQYF TGTGCCAGCACCCAAGGGACTAGCATCCAAGAGACCCAGTACTTC
16 TRBJ1-2 TRBV2 . . CASSKGQPGANYGYTF TGTGCCAGCAGTAAAGGGCAGCCCGGAGCTAACTATGGCTACACCTTC
15 TRBJ2-4 TRBV2 TRBD2 . CASSETSGGADIQYF TGTGCCAGCAGTGAGACTAGCGGGGGGGCTGACATTCAGTACTTC
14 TRBJ1-2 TRBV5-4 . . CASSLSGGGDGYTF TGTGCCAGCAGCTTGTCAGGCGGGGGTGACGGCTACACCTTC
13 TRBJ1-1 TRBV2 TRBD1 . CASIQDRDTEAFF TGTGCCAGCATTCAGGACAGGGACACTGAAGCTTTCTTT
16 TRBJ1-1 TRBV19 TRBD1 . CASSSLLGQGNTEAFF TGTGCCAGTAGTTCCCTACTCGGACAGGGAAACACTGAAGCTTTCTTT
14 TRBJ1-5 TRBV27 TRBD1 . CASSLSGDRKPQHF TGTGCCAGCAGTTTATCCGGGGACAGGAAGCCCCAGCATTTT
15 TRBJ2-7 TRBV4-3 . few CASSHDQSGSYEQYF TGCGCCAGCAGCCACGACCAATCCGGGTCCTACGAGCAGTACTTC
13 TRBJ2-1 TRBV7-2 . . CASSLEAYNEQFF TGTGCCAGCAGCCTGGAGGCTTACAATGAGCAGTTCTTC
14 TRBJ2-1 TRBV5-1 TRBD1 . CASSLGQGGDEQFF TGCGCCAGCAGTTTGGGACAGGGGGGCGATGAGCAGTTCTTC
13 TRBJ1-3 TRBV4-3 . . CASSMGHGNTIYF TGCGCCAGCAGCATGGGACACGGAAACACCATATATTTT
16 TRBJ2-1 TRBV7-2 TRBD1 . CASSIGGQDRGNEQFF TGTGCCAGCAGCATAGGGGGACAGGACCGGGGGAATGAGCAGTTCTTC
15 TRBJ1-2 TRBV18 TRBD1 . CASSPPNGQGTGYTF TGTGCCAGCTCACCACCGAATGGACAGGGGACTGGCTACACCTTC
12 TRBJ1-2 TRBV6-5 . . CATRGSNYGYTF TGTGCCACCCGGGGATCTAACTATGGCTACACCTTC
14 TRBJ1-1 TRBV28 . . CASRVPSSRTEAFF TGTGCCAGCAGAGTTCCCTCGTCTAGGACTGAAGCTTTCTTT